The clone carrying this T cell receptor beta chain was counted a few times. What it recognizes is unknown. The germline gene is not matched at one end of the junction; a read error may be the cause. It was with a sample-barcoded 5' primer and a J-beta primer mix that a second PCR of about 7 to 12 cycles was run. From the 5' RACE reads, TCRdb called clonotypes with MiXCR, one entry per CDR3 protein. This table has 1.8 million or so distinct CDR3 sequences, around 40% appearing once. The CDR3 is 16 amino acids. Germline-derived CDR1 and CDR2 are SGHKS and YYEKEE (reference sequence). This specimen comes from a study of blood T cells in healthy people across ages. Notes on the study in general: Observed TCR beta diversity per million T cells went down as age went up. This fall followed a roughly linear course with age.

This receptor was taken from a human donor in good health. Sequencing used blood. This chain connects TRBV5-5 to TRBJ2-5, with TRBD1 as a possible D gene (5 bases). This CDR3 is CTSSLGMADKGETQYF. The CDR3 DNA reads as TGTACCAGCAGCTTGGGAATGGCGGACAAAGGAGAGACCCAGTACTTC.